These 9 T cell receptor beta chains share one sample of origin, sequenced in a study of blood T cells in healthy people across ages. Combining a sample-barcoded 5' primer with a J-beta primer mix, a second PCR ran for roughly 7 to 11 cycles. TCRdb reanalysed the 5' RACE reads using MiXCR and keeps one entry per CDR3 protein. In the table there are fewer than 800,000 distinct CDR3 sequences, roughly 25% of which are singletons. These records were also assigned to another study, of T cells of mothers and their children.

Input material: blood. These receptors originate from a boy aged 5-17 years in good health.

The chain joins TRBV11-2 to TRBJ2-1; D is ambiguous. This CDR3 is built from 14 residues. Germline V gives CDR1 SGHAT, CDR2 FQNNGV. Trimming removed 5 bases at V and 12 bases at J, with 20 bases between. The CDR3 loop is CASSIPIGTMPQFF. The DNA of the CDR3 is TGTGCCAGCAGCATCCCGATCGGCACAATGCCGCAGTTCTTC.

In this sample, this clonotype turned up a few times. The rearrangement links TRBV7-9 to TRBJ2-3; possibly TRBD2 for D (5 bases). The germline gives CDR1 SEHNR, CDR2 FQNEAQ (reference sequence). This CDR3 region has 12 residues. Trimming cost V 1 base and J 7 bases, with 6 bases left between them. The CDR3 sequence is CASSLVANTQYF. For the CDR3, the DNA is TGTGCCAGCAGCTTAGTAGCGAATACGCAGTATTTT.

This clonotype appeared a few times. This chain's CDR3 is CASSAWLAGVMETQYF. For the CDR3, the DNA is TGTGCCAGCAGTGCTTGGCTAGCGGGGGTGATGGAGACCCAGTACTTC. The chain recombines TRBV2 with TRBJ2-5, with 10 bases aligning to TRBD2. CDR1 is SNHLY, CDR2 FYNNEI, per germline. V shed 4 bases and J 5 bases; nucleotides not matched to a gene: 10. The CDR3 consists of 16 residues.

This clonotype has only a few counts. The chain has TRBV29-1 and TRBJ2-7; tentative D call: TRBD2 (6 bases). Looked up from germline, CDR1 is SQVTM and CDR2 is ANQGSEA. V lost 5 bases and J lost 1, with 12 bases in between. The CDR3 is 13 amino acids. The CDR3 is CSVRGVLSYEQYF. As DNA, the CDR3 is TGCAGCGTTCGCGGGGTATTATCCTACGAGCAGTACTTC.

A few counts support this clonotype. The CDR3 sequence is CASSGITGSSYEQYF. DNA of the CDR3: TGTGCCAGCAGCGGTATAACAGGTAGCTCCTACGAGCAGTACTTC. The V call is TRBV7-9, the J call TRBJ2-7, with D perhaps matching TRBD1 (5 bases). CDR3 length equals 15 residues. V lost 5 bases and J 0 bases, leaving 14 bases between the germline ends. Looked up from germline, CDR1 is SEHNR and CDR2 is FQNEAQ (reference sequence).

This chain connects TRBV29-1 to TRBJ1-5; no clear D gene. With 4 bases removed from V and 2 bases from J, the gap between germline ends came to 9 bases. Per germline, CDR1 SQVTM and CDR2 ANQGSEA. The CDR3 extends over 13 amino acids. The DNA for the CDR3 is TGCAGCGTTGTGGTCCGGGGCAATCAGCCCCAGCATTTT. Its protein product is CSVVVRGNQPQHF.

This clonotype was counted between two and nine times. The V and J genes are TRBV6-1 and TRBJ2-7, with TRBD1 identical over 9 bases. V shed 1 base, J shed 4 bases, and the junction held 5 bases outside the gene matches. The CDR3 loop spans 15 amino acids. The germline V gene encodes CDR1 MNHNS and CDR2 SASEGT. The CDR3 nucleotides read TGTGCCAGCAGTGAAGAGACAGGGGGATATTACGAGCAGTACTTC. Its translation: CASSEETGGYYEQYF.

This clonotype was seen a handful of times. The CDR3 loop is CASSPGVGSQYNEQFF. The CDR3 region has the DNA TGTGCCAGCAGCCCCGGAGTGGGTTCTCAATACAATGAGCAGTTCTTC. The J gene is TRBJ2-1, the V gene TRBV7-8; D is unresolved. Per the germline V gene, CDR1 is SGHVS and CDR2 is FQNEAQ. Trimming took off 5 bases at V and 4 bases at J, with 18 bases between the two ends. The CDR3 spans 16 residues.

This chain joins TRBV7-9 and TRBJ2-5; D is possibly TRBD1 (6 bases). The CDR3 contains 15 residues. V was trimmed by 0 bases and J by 1 base, leaving 9 bases between them. Per germline, CDR1 SEHNR and CDR2 FQNEAQ (reference sequence). The CDR3 region is CASSLAQGGQETQYF. CDR3 nucleotides: TGTGCCAGCAGCTTAGCCCAAGGGGGCCAAGAGACCCAGTACTTC.